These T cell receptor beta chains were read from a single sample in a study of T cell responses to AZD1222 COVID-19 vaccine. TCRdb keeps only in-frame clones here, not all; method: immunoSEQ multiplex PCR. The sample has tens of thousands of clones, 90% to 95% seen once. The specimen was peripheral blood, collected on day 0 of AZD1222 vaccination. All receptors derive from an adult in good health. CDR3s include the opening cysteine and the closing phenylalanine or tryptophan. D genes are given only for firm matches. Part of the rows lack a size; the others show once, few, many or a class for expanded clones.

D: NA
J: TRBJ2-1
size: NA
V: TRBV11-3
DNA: TGTGCCAGCAGCTTAGACGGACTTACGGCCTATGAGCAGTTCTTC
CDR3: CASSLDGLTAYEQFF

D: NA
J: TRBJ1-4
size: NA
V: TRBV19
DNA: TGTGCCAGTAGCCGACCCGGCCTTAATGAAAAACTGTTTTTT
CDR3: CASSRPGLNEKLFF

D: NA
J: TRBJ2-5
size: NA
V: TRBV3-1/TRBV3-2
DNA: TGTGCCAGCAGCCAGAAGCAGACCCAGTACTTC
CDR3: CASSQKQTQYF

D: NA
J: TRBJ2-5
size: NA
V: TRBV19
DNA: TGTGCCAGTAGTATCCGGGGGCAAGAGACCCAGTACTTC
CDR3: CASSIRGQETQYF

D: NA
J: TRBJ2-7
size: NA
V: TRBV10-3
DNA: TGTGCCATCAGTGAGTCGAGGGCCCTATTAGAGCAGTACTTC
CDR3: CAISESRALLEQYF

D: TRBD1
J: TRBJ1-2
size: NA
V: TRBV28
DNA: TGTGCCAGCAGGAGGCAGGGGGCGTATGGCTACACCTTC
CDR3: CASRRQGAYGYTF

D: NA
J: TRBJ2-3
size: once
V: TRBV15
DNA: TGTGCCACCAGCAGGGGGCTAGGACTAGATACGCAGTATTTT
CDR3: CATSRGLGLDTQYF

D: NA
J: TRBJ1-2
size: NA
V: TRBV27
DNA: TGTGCCAGCAGTTCGAAGAACTATGGCTACACCTTC
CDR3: CASSSKNYGYTF

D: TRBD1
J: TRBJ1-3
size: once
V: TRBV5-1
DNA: TGCGCCAGCAGCATTGGACAGGGGACGACTGGAAACACCATATATTTT
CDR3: CASSIGQGTTGNTIYF

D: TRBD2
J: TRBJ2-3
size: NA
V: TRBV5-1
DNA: TGCGCCAGCAGCTTATCTACTAGCGGGGGCACAGATACGCAGTATTTT
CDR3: CASSLSTSGGTDTQYF

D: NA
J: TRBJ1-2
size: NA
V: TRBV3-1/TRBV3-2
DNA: TGTGCCAGCAGCCGTACCGGGGCCCCTGGCGCTGGCTACACCTTC
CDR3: CASSRTGAPGAGYTF

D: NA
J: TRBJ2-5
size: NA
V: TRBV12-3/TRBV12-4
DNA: TGTGCCAGCAGACGAACAGGGTCAGAGACCCAGTACTTC
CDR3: CASRRTGSETQYF

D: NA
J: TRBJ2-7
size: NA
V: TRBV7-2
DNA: TGTGCCAGCAGCCATCCCCCTCCTTCCTACGAGCAGTACTTC
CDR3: CASSHPPPSYEQYF

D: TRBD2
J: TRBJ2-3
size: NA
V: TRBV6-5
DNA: TGTGCCAGCTCGGGACTAGCGGGGGAAGAGGATACGCAGTATTTT
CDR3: CASSGLAGEEDTQYF

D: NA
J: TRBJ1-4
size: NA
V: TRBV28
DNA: TGTGCCAGCAACAGTTTAGAACAGGGTAATGAAAAACTGTTTTTT
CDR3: CASNSLEQGNEKLFF

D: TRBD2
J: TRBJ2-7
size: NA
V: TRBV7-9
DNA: TGTGCCAGCAGCCCTAGCGGGTCATCCTCCTACGAGCAGTACTTC
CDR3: CASSPSGSSSYEQYF

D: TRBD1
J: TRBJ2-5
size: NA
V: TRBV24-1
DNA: TGTGCCACCAGTGACCCGAGGCCGGGACAGCAAGAGACCCAGTACTTC
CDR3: CATSDPRPGQQETQYF

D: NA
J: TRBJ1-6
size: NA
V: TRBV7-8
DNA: TGTGCCAGCAGCTTAGCGCGGGATTCACCCCTCCACTTT
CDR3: CASSLARDSPLHF

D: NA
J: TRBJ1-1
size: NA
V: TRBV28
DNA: TGTGCCAGCAGTTCAAGACGGGTTGAAGCTTTCTTT
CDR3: CASSSRRVEAFF

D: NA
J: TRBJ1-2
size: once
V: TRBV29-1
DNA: TGCAGCGTCGGCCCTGCTAACTATGGCTACACCTTC
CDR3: CSVGPANYGYTF

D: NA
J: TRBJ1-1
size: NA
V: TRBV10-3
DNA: TGTGCCATCAGTCCCCAGGGGAACACTGAAGCTTTCTTT
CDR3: CAISPQGNTEAFF

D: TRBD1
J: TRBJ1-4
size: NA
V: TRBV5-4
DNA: TGTGCCAGCAGCTCTGGACAGGGGCCCGAAAAACTGTTTTTT
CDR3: CASSSGQGPEKLFF

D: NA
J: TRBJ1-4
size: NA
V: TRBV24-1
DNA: TGTGCCACCAGCAGTCCGGGGGGTGGAGAAAAACTGTTTTTT
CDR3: CATSSPGGGEKLFF

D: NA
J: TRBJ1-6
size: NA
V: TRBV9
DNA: TGTGCCAGCAGCGTAGAACAGGCGGATGCATCACCCCTCCACTTT
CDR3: CASSVEQADASPLHF

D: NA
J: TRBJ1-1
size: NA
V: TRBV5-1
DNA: TGCGCCAGCAGCTTGAGGTATGGGGAGGGGGGCACTGAAGCTTTCTTT
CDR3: CASSLRYGEGGTEAFF

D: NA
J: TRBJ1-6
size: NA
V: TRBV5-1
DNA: TGCGCCAGCAGCTTGGACAGGGCGCTTAATTCACCCCTCCACTTT
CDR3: CASSLDRALNSPLHF

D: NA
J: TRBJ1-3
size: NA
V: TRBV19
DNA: TGTGCCAGTACTGGCCTAGCCTCTGGAAACACCATATATTTT
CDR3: CASTGLASGNTIYF

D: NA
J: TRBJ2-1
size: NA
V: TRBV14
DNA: TGTGCCAGCAGCCGGTGGGGGTTCAATTACAATGAGCAGTTCTTC
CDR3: CASSRWGFNYNEQFF

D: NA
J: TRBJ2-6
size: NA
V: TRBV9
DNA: TGTGCCAGCAGCCGCGACGCTGGGGCCAACGTCCTGACTTTC
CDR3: CASSRDAGANVLTF

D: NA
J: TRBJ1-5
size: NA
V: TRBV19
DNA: TGTGCCAGTAGTATTACAGCCTTTAGCAATCAGCCCCAGCATTTT
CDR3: CASSITAFSNQPQHF

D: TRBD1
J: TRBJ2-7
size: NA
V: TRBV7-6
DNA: TGTGCCAGCAGCCTCCTGGACAGGGCGGGCGAGCAGTACTTC
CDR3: CASSLLDRAGEQYF

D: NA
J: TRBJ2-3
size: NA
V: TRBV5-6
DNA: TGTGCCAGCAGCTTGGGTCGGGGGCGTCATACGCAGTATTTT
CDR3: CASSLGRGRHTQYF

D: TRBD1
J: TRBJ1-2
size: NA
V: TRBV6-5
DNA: TGTGCCAGCAGTTACACAGGGGCTATGCGTGGCTACACCTTC
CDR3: CASSYTGAMRGYTF